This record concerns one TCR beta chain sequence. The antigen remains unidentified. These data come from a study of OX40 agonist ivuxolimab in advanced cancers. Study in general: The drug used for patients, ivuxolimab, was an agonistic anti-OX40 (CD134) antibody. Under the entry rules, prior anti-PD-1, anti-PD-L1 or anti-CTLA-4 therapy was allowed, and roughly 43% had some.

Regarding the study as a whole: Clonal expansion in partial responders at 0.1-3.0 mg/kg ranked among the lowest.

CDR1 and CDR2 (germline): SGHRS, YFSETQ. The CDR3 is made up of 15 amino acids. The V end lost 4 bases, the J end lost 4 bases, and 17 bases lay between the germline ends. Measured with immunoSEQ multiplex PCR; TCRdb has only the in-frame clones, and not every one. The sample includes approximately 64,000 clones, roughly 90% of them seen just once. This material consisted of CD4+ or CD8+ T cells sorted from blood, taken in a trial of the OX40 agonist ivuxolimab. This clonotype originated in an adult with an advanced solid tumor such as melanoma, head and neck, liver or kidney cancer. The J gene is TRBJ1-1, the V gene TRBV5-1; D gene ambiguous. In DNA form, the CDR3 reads TGCGCCAGCAGCCCTGGACCGACGTTCGCCACTGAAGCTTTCTTT. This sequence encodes CASSPGPTFATEAFF. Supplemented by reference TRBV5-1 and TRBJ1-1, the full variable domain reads KAGVTQTPRYLIKTRGQQVTLSCSPISGHRSVSWYQQTPGQGLQFLFEYFSETQRNKGNFPGRFSGRQFSNSRSEMNVSTLELGDSALYLCASSPGPTFATEAFFGQGTRLTVV.